The 11 T cell receptor beta chains listed next were all sequenced from one sample in a study of T cell responses to AZD1222 COVID-19 vaccine. Method: immunoSEQ multiplex PCR; TCRdb's copy keeps in-frame clones and lacks some. The data contain more than 100,000 clones, more than 85% of them singletons. Material: peripheral blood, obtained 28 days after the second AZD1222 dose. The receptors were sampled from an adult who received the AZD1222 COVID-19 vaccine.

V and J are TRBV9 and TRBJ2-1; weak D call: TRBD2 (6 bases). In germline, CDR1 is SGDLS, CDR2 YYNGEE. V was cut by 0 bases and J by 7 bases, with 14 bases left in between. This CDR3 is built from 15 residues. CDR3: CASSVEQEGWNEQFF. As DNA, the CDR3 is TGTGCCAGCAGCGTAGAACAGGAGGGATGGAATGAGCAGTTCTTC. Drawing the rest from reference TRBV9 and TRBJ2-1, the complete variable domain is DSGVTQTPKHLITATGQRVTLRCSPRSGDLSVYWYQQSLDQGLQFLIQYYNGEERAKGNILERFSAQQFPDLHSELNLSSLELGDSALYFCASSVEQEGWNEQFFGPGTRLTVL.

The V call is TRBV5-6, the J call TRBJ2-1; D is perhaps TRBD1 (6 bases). The CDR3 consists of 15 residues. From germline, CDR1 is SGHDT and CDR2 YYEEEE. V dropped 6 bases and J dropped 6 bases, with 19 bases sitting between them. CDR3 in DNA: TGTGCCAGCACCGGTCGTTACGGCAGGGGCAATGAGCAGTTCTTC. It translates to CASTGRYGRGNEQFF.

V and J are TRBV5-1 and TRBJ1-2; 10 bases map to TRBD1. This CDR3 spans 14 amino acids. The V gene's germline CDR1 is SGHRS and CDR2 YFSETQ. V trimming: 4 bases; J trimming: 4 bases; junction bases outside the gene matches: 4. The CDR3 DNA follows: TGCGCCAGCAGCCCTAGGACAGGGGGCTATGGCTACACCTTC. This encodes CASSPRTGGYGYTF.

V is TRBV27 and J is TRBJ1-2; D call uncertain. CDR1 is MNHEY, CDR2 SMNVEV, per germline (reference sequence). Trimming pared 3 bases from V and 6 bases from J, leaving 11 bases between. The CDR3 loop spans 13 amino acids. The chain's CDR3 is CASSLGPVDGYTF. In DNA form, the CDR3 reads TGTGCCAGCAGTTTGGGTCCTGTAGATGGCTACACCTTC.

This sequence joins TRBV4-1 and TRBJ1-1, with a possible D match to TRBD1 (5 bases). V dropped 2 bases and J dropped 1 base, with 8 bases sitting between them. Germline CDR1 and CDR2: MGHRA and YSYEKL. The CDR3 runs to 14 residues. The CDR3 here is CASSQYRGNTEAFF. In nucleotides, the CDR3 is TGCGCCAGCAGCCAATATAGGGGGAACACTGAAGCTTTCTTT.

The chain recombines TRBV7-3 with TRBJ2-7; 7 bases fit TRBD1. Per germline, CDR1 SGHTA and CDR2 FQGTGA. This CDR3 has 15 residues. The junction had 11 bases not matched to a gene; V was cut back by 3 bases and J by 6 bases. The CDR3 coding sequence is TGTGCCAGCAGCTTGGAAGGGGGCAGGATCGGCGAGCAGTACTTC. This codes for CASSLEGGRIGEQYF.

This chain connects TRBV12-3 or TRBV12-4 to TRBJ2-7; D unclear. CDR3 length: 13 amino acids. Trimming took 7 bases from V and 3 from J, leaving 13 bases between them. The CDR3, as DNA: TGTGCCAGCATCCCTAAGGAACGCTACGAGCAGTACTTC. Protein product: CASIPKERYEQYF.

The rearrangement uses TRBV7-2 and TRBJ1-2; no firm D call. Germline V gives CDR1 SGHTA, CDR2 FQGNSA. Trimming took off 4 bases at V and 2 bases at J, with 8 bases between the two ends. The CDR3 has 13 amino acids. CDR3 sequence: CASSSQQNYGYTF. CDR3 nucleotides: TGTGCCAGCAGCTCCCAACAGAACTATGGCTACACCTTC. Combining the CDR3 with reference TRBV7-2 and TRBJ1-2 gives the whole variable domain GAGVSQSPSNKVTEKGKDVELRCDPISGHTALYWYRQSLGQGLEFLIYFQGNSAPDKSGLPSDRFSAERTGGSVSTLTIQRTQQEDSAVYLCASSSQQNYGYTFGSGTRLTVV.

This sequence joins TRBV2 and TRBJ1-2; TRBD1 is a possible D gene (5 bases). There are 16 residues in the CDR3. Trimming removed 1 base at V and 6 bases at J, with 18 bases between. Germline CDR1 is SNHLY and CDR2 is FYNNEI. The CDR3 here is CASSEVVVGGSDGYTF. As DNA, the CDR3 is TGTGCCAGCAGTGAAGTTGTGGTCGGGGGATCTGATGGCTACACCTTC.

This chain uses TRBV20-1 with TRBJ1-2; D call uncertain. The CDR3 totals 13 residues. CDR1 and CDR2 (germline): DFQATT, SNEGSKA (reference sequence). V lost 3 bases and J lost 8, with 16 bases in between. The CDR3 reads CSASLGSFLGYTF. CDR3 nucleotides: TGCAGTGCTAGTTTGGGCAGCTTCCTGGGCTACACCTTC.

V gene TRBV7-8 combines with J gene TRBJ1-1, with D uncertain. The CDR3 runs to 12 residues. Trimming shortened V by 5 bases and J by 7 bases, and 11 bases separated the two germline ends. Germline assignment: CDR1 SGHVS and CDR2 FQNEAQ. The CDR3 DNA follows: TGTGCCAGCAGCACCCGGGGATATGAAGCTTTCTTT. The encoded protein is CASSTRGYEAFF.